This T cell receptor (beta chain) originates from a study of shared clonotypes between healthy human individuals. Findings and caveats of the study: The study sampled only blood, and tissue repertoires likely differ. How much donors shared clonotypes was expected to be affected by sequencing depth.

Naive CD8 populations comprised CD45RO-negative cells positively selected for CCR7, excluding terminally differentiated effector memory CD45RA+ cells. TCRdb's copy holds only in-frame clones and misses some; the assay was immunoSEQ multiplex PCR. The sample carries some 2 million clones, about 95% recorded once. Of note for this clone: Its antigen is unidentified.

V was shortened by 8 bases and J by 6 bases, with 14 bases between the two germline ends. In germline, CDR1 is MNHNY, CDR2 SVGAGI (reference sequence). The CDR3 is 13 residues long. The sample taken for sequencing was naive CD8+ T cells sorted from blood. The origin of this receptor is a man aged 18 to 35 in good health. This chain uses TRBV6-6 with TRBJ2-1; maybe TRBD1 (5 bases). CDR3 residues: CASDGKGFNEQFF. The CDR3, as DNA: TGTGCCAGCGATGGGAAGGGGTTCAATGAGCAGTTCTTC.